This is a list of T cell receptor beta chains from one sample in a study of cytotoxic CD8 clonotypes in ibrutinib-treated CLL. Sequenced by immunoSEQ multiplex PCR; TCRdb stores in-frame clones only, minus some. The table lists around 91,000 clones, about 86% of them singletons, with about 5.6% in the top ten. This specimen consisted of PBMCs, obtained before ibrutinib treatment. Receptors were obtained from a human donor with chronic lymphocytic leukemia. CDR3s include the opening cysteine and the closing phenylalanine or tryptophan. Each record gives: clone size, J gene, D gene, V gene, CDR3 DNA, CDR3 protein. D genes are given only for firm matches. The size of a clone is reported for some rows only, either as once, few or many, or as a class for expanded clones.

clone size: NA
J gene: TRBJ2-5
D gene: NA
V gene: TRBV7-3
CDR3 DNA: TGTGCCAGCAGCTTAACGGGGAGCGGAGCGCTCCAAGAGACCCAGTACTTC
CDR3 protein: CASSLTGSGALQETQYF

clone size: NA
J gene: TRBJ2-1
D gene: TRBD2
V gene: TRBV27
CDR3 DNA: TGTGCCAGCAGCTTAGCGGGAGGCCGCTCCTACAATGAGCAGTTCTTC
CDR3 protein: CASSLAGGRSYNEQFF

clone size: NA
J gene: TRBJ2-7
D gene: TRBD2
V gene: TRBV4-1
CDR3 DNA: TGCGCCAGCAGCCAATTAGCGGGAGCCTACGAGCAGTACTTC
CDR3 protein: CASSQLAGAYEQYF

clone size: NA
J gene: TRBJ1-1
D gene: TRBD1
V gene: TRBV7-2
CDR3 DNA: TGTGCCAGCAGCACGGGACAGGGTGGGACTGAAGCTTTCTTT
CDR3 protein: CASSTGQGGTEAFF

clone size: once
J gene: TRBJ2-1
D gene: TRBD1
V gene: TRBV29-1
CDR3 DNA: TGCAGCGTTGAAGGCCAAACACGGGACAGGGATCCCAATGAGCAGTTCTTC
CDR3 protein: CSVEGQTRDRDPNEQFF

clone size: NA
J gene: TRBJ1-5
D gene: NA
V gene: TRBV7-8
CDR3 DNA: TGTGCCAGCAGCTCTGGGACGGGTCCGGGGCCCCAGCATTTT
CDR3 protein: CASSSGTGPGPQHF

clone size: NA
J gene: TRBJ1-2
D gene: NA
V gene: TRBV6-5
CDR3 DNA: TGTGCCAGCAGTTACTCGGGGGATGGCTACACCTTC
CDR3 protein: CASSYSGDGYTF

clone size: NA
J gene: TRBJ2-7
D gene: NA
V gene: TRBV11-2
CDR3 DNA: TGTGCCAGCAGCGCACACTACGAGCAGTACTTC
CDR3 protein: CASSAHYEQYF

clone size: NA
J gene: TRBJ2-1
D gene: TRBD2
V gene: TRBV28
CDR3 DNA: TGTGCCAGCAGTCCACCGAAAAGGACTAGCATCTACAATGAGCAGTTCTTC
CDR3 protein: CASSPPKRTSIYNEQFF

clone size: NA
J gene: TRBJ1-3
D gene: NA
V gene: TRBV2
CDR3 DNA: TGTGCCAGCAGTGAAGCGCTTCGGGAGGGGCGCTCTGGAAACACCATATATTTT
CDR3 protein: CASSEALREGRSGNTIYF

clone size: medium-sized
J gene: TRBJ1-2
D gene: TRBD1
V gene: TRBV2
CDR3 DNA: TGTGCCAGCAAGGAGGCAGGGGGCGTTGGCTACACCTTC
CDR3 protein: CASKEAGGVGYTF

clone size: once
J gene: TRBJ2-5
D gene: TRBD1
V gene: TRBV18
CDR3 DNA: TGTGCCAGCTCCCTTCACAGGGGTCAAGAGACCCAGTACTTC
CDR3 protein: CASSLHRGQETQYF

clone size: NA
J gene: TRBJ1-2
D gene: NA
V gene: TRBV19
CDR3 DNA: TGTGCCAGTAGCTCGACCGGTGGCTACACCTTC
CDR3 protein: CASSSTGGYTF

clone size: NA
J gene: TRBJ1-5
D gene: TRBD1
V gene: TRBV25-1
CDR3 DNA: TGTGCCAGCAGTGAGTCGCGCAGGGGGTACAATCAGCCCCAGCATTTT
CDR3 protein: CASSESRRGYNQPQHF

clone size: NA
J gene: TRBJ2-7
D gene: TRBD2
V gene: TRBV19
CDR3 DNA: TGTGCCAGTAGTAAGGGGACTAGCGTAACCTACGAGCAGTACTTC
CDR3 protein: CASSKGTSVTYEQYF

clone size: few
J gene: TRBJ2-6
D gene: TRBD2
V gene: TRBV4-2
CDR3 DNA: TGTGCCAGCAGCCAAGATTCTTTGGCTAGCGGGGAAAGTGGGGCCAACGTCCTGACTTTC
CDR3 protein: CASSQDSLASGESGANVLTF

clone size: NA
J gene: TRBJ2-1
D gene: NA
V gene: TRBV4-2
CDR3 DNA: TGTGCCAGCAGCCAAGATCTAGTCCCCAATGAGCAGTTCTTC
CDR3 protein: CASSQDLVPNEQFF

clone size: NA
J gene: TRBJ2-7
D gene: TRBD1
V gene: TRBV27
CDR3 DNA: TGTGCCAGCAGTCCCGGGACAGGGCCCTACGAGCAGTACTTC
CDR3 protein: CASSPGTGPYEQYF

clone size: NA
J gene: TRBJ1-1
D gene: NA
V gene: TRBV11-3
CDR3 DNA: TGTGCCAGCAGCTTAGAGGCCGCAATGAACACTGAAGCTTTCTTT
CDR3 protein: CASSLEAAMNTEAFF